This TCR beta chain is drawn from a study of blood T cell repertoires in COVID-19. Per the study methods: Estimation of nucleated cell counts relied on the amplification of reference gene primers. Sequencing used immunoSEQ multiplex PCR; TCRdb keeps in-frame clones, though not all of them. V and J calls and clone size follow that table, whereas D and trimming were derived from the DNA. The table shows about 400,000 clones, with roughly 88% occurring only once. Sequencing was performed on PBMCs or T cells enriched from blood (not recorded which). This TCR was recovered from a woman aged 40 to 55 with acute COVID-19.

CDR3 sequence: CASSQEPDRNEQFF. CDR3 sequence (DNA): TGCGCCAGCAGCCAAGAACCGGACAGGAATGAGCAGTTCTTC. The V and J genes are TRBV4-1 and TRBJ2-1; 7 bases map to TRBD1. Germline V gives CDR1 MGHRA, CDR2 YSYEKL. Losses at the gene ends were 0 bases for V and 7 bases for J; bases not matched to a gene: 3. This CDR3 comprises 14 residues.